The present T cell receptor (beta chain) was sequenced within a study of blood T cell repertoires in COVID-19 (TCRdb year 2020). Regarding the study in general: Collaborator samples came from the United States, Italy and Spain and covered acute and convalescent phases of COVID-19. The material from the prospective study consisted of cDNA or gDNA derived from T cells, B-cell-depleted T cells, or PBMCs. Subjects who had been exposed to COVID-19, were actively infected with it, or had recovered from it provided the deeply sampled blood TCRbeta repertoires that made up the dataset. The repertoires were released in a freely available public database intended as a resource for research on the immune response to SARS-CoV-2. The samples were drawn from the first 160 participants of the ongoing ImmuneRACE study and from 950 to 1,500 subjects provided by 6 global collaborators. The sample metadata nearly always contained a de-identified subject ID, COVID-19 status, age in years and sex. Where HLA class I and class II types were available, the types were taken from metadata supplied by the sample provider, not from assay-based typing.

Results the study describes overall, beyond this receptor: Clinical and demographic metadata were provided uncurated, with the amount varying by source and participant.

Comments on this clone: What this receptor recognizes is not known. There are no base qualities to consult, and no much larger clone falls within one base.

The immunoSEQ Assay, a bias-controlled multiplex PCR, was used to amplify TCRbeta CDR3 regions from genomic DNA. Per the authors' processing: Within the assay, amplification of reference gene primers was used to estimate how many nucleated cells each sample contained. To quantify the absolute abundance of each unique TCRbeta CDR3 rearrangement, sequence reads were collapsed and filtered. For each sample, productive Simpson clonality was calculated by taking the square root of Simpson's diversity index across productive rearrangements. TCRdb took this table from immuneACCESS and kept in-frame rearrangements with V and J called. Such tables lack part of the clones; where checked against another copy, unresolved V genes explain under half of the gap, and the rest is unexplained. The V and J calls and clone size come from that table; D and trimming were worked out from the DNA. The sample records more than 45,000 clones, about 89% of which are singletons. Clones ranked in the top ten supply 6.4% of the sample.

Collaborating institutions collected whole blood in K2EDTA tubes following their own protocols. Collaborator samples were shipped for TCRbeta analysis as frozen whole blood, isolated PBMCs, or DNA extracted from either sample type. Taken from the germline V gene, the CDR1 and CDR2 loops are SGHTA and FQGNSA. The CDR3, from cysteine to phenylalanine, totals 16 residues. CDR3 DNA is the only sequence kept; it has 48 bases, read in frame from the first base. V ends up 5 bases short and J 8 bases short, with an unmatched junction base count of 10. The chain uses TRBV7-2 and TRBJ1-6, and TRBD1 matches 9 of the central bases. Material: peripheral blood. This receptor was obtained from a man in his 70s with active COVID-19. In nucleotides, the sequence is TGTGCCAGCAGCCCTGGGACAGGGCGGAGAGATTCACCCCTCCACTTT. This translates into CASSPGTGRRDSPLHF. The variable domain in full, with residues beyond the CDR3 obtained from the reference TRBV7-2 and TRBJ1-6 genes, is GAGVSQSPSNKVTEKGKDVELRCDPISGHTALYWYRQSLGQGLEFLIYFQGNSAPDKSGLPSDRFSAERTGGSVSTLTIQRTQQEDSAVYLCASSPGTGRRDSPLHFGNGTRLTVT.